This T cell receptor (beta chain) was identified during a study of blood T cell repertoires in COVID-19. At the level of the study: Researchers got acute and convalescent COVID-19 samples from the United States, Italy and Spain.

Germline assignment: CDR1 SGHTA and CDR2 FQGNSA. Trimming left V 5 bases short and J 2 bases short, with 16 bases between. The CDR3 covers 15 residues. Individuals aged roughly 18 to 95 years were recruited from 24 US areas. Participant-given clinical history determined each cohort assignment. Authors' data handling: Amplification from reference gene primers served as the basis for estimated nucleated cell counts. Data came from immunoSEQ multiplex PCR; TCRdb stores just in-frame clones and leaves some out. The V and J calls and the clone size are those of that table, but D and trimming were determined from the DNA. The sample has 250,000 to 300,000 clones, about 86% seen once.

Sequenced input: PBMCs or T cells enriched from blood (not recorded which). The chain combines TRBV7-2 with TRBJ2-7, with D perhaps matching TRBD1 (5 bases). The clonotype comes from a man aged 25-45 years with acute COVID-19. For the CDR3, the DNA is TGTGCCAGCAGCCCGACCACAGGTGACGCCTACGAGCAGTACGTC. Protein product: CASSPTTGDAYEQYV.